This is a list of T cell receptor beta chains from one sample in a study of blood T cell repertoires in COVID-19. Using immunoSEQ multiplex PCR, the repertoire was profiled, and TCRdb retains in-frame clones only, with some absent. In the table there are more than 45,000 clones, about nine tenths of which are singletons. What was sequenced was peripheral blood. These receptors came from a man aged 55 to 70 with acute or convalescent COVID-19. CDR3s include the opening cysteine and the closing phenylalanine or tryptophan. The size field is filled for only some rows; it gives once, few, many or a size class.

abundance: once; j_gene: TRBJ1-1; v_gene: TRBV19; CDR3aa: CASSMNREGTEAFF
abundance: .; j_gene: TRBJ2-1; v_gene: TRBV24-1; CDR3aa: CATSEGGLYNEQFF
abundance: .; j_gene: TRBJ1-1; v_gene: TRBV20-1; CDR3aa: CSASDRGITTEAFF
abundance: .; j_gene: TRBJ2-7; v_gene: TRBV7-2; CDR3aa: CASSYDSSGSIPYEQYF
abundance: .; j_gene: TRBJ1-6; v_gene: TRBV30; CDR3aa: CAWSAESGRSSPLHF
abundance: .; j_gene: TRBJ2-7; v_gene: TRBV28; CDR3aa: CASTDGGGPLSYEQYF
abundance: .; j_gene: TRBJ1-1; v_gene: TRBV12-3/TRBV12-4; CDR3aa: CASRPMGGTEAFF
abundance: few; j_gene: TRBJ2-2; v_gene: TRBV19; CDR3aa: CASISGRALHGELFF
abundance: .; j_gene: TRBJ1-1; v_gene: TRBV19; CDR3aa: CASSIDGVWGHDTEAFF
abundance: .; j_gene: TRBJ2-7; v_gene: TRBV18; CDR3aa: CASSPRGGPSSYEQYF
abundance: .; j_gene: TRBJ2-7; v_gene: TRBV21-1; CDR3aa: CASSKADRGRNSYEQYF
abundance: .; j_gene: TRBJ1-5; v_gene: TRBV19; CDR3aa: CASNLRNRGADNQPQHF
abundance: .; j_gene: TRBJ1-1; v_gene: TRBV5-5; CDR3aa: CASSWTVNTEAFF
abundance: .; j_gene: TRBJ1-5; v_gene: TRBV30; CDR3aa: CAWSPGRMSNQPQHF
abundance: once; j_gene: TRBJ2-7; v_gene: TRBV27; CDR3aa: CASSLLTGASSYEQYF
abundance: .; j_gene: TRBJ2-7; v_gene: TRBV5-1; CDR3aa: CASSISGSRYGEQYF
abundance: .; j_gene: TRBJ1-6; v_gene: TRBV5-8; CDR3aa: CASSPRTGVGDSPLHF
abundance: .; j_gene: TRBJ2-2; v_gene: TRBV19; CDR3aa: CASSIDYAGGELFF
abundance: once; j_gene: TRBJ2-2; v_gene: TRBV19; CDR3aa: CASSQDRANTGELFF
abundance: .; j_gene: TRBJ1-6; v_gene: TRBV28; CDR3aa: CASSLSGDGSPLHF
abundance: .; j_gene: TRBJ2-2; v_gene: TRBV7-2; CDR3aa: CASSNPALAGTGELFF
abundance: .; j_gene: TRBJ1-1; v_gene: TRBV7-2; CDR3aa: CASSSRLSAGNTEAFF
abundance: .; j_gene: TRBJ2-1; v_gene: TRBV7-8; CDR3aa: CASSLDGRAGGEQFF
abundance: once; j_gene: TRBJ2-7; v_gene: TRBV5-1; CDR3aa: CASSPVTGTGDPIKLYEQYF